The text below deals with one T cell receptor (beta chain). The antigen this receptor binds is unknown. No qualities accompany the bases; no much larger clone lies one base away. These data belong to a study of a mutant IDH1 vaccine in newly diagnosed glioma (dated by TCRdb to the early 2020s). Some background on the complete study: Across visits V03 through V10, patients got a total of eight vaccinations, given in weeks 1, 3, 5, 7, 11, 15, 19 and 23. Vaccination was initiated 4-6 weeks after radiotherapy alone, or concurrently with temozolomide cycles in the chemotherapy-containing groups. Of the approximately 30 treated patients, approximately 62% were male and approximately 38% were female, and the mean age was approximately 41 years. Before enrollment, most patients had been given radiochemotherapy with temozolomide as standard therapy, while the rest had received either radiotherapy alone or temozolomide alone. Six visits were used for peripheral blood collection: V03 (baseline), V05, V07, V10, V12 and V13. For exploratory analyses, longitudinal TCRB deep sequencing was carried out in around 24 treated patients wherever samples were available. What the authors observed across the whole study: Immune responses induced by the vaccine were seen in more than 85% of patients across multiple MHC alleles. Availability determined which PBMC samples were chosen for TCRB deep sequencing. The authors noted that analyses of patient blood samples could not be reproduced because of sample limitations. No apparent relationship was observed between pseudoprogression and alterations in the top peripheral T cell clonotypes detected by TCRB sequencing.

The library relied on the immunoSEQ multiplex PCR assay. The hsTCRB Kit was used according to the manufacturer's protocol to amplify rearranged TCR beta chain sequences. TCRB libraries were sequenced on an Illumina MiSeq. The study's processing was this. Demultiplexing, trimming and gene mapping were performed with the kit vendor's proprietary platform. TCRdb retrieved this table from immuneACCESS and kept in-frame rearrangements only. Not all clones are present; in checked studies, unresolved V genes account for under half, and no reason is known for the remainder. The D gene and trimming were derived from the DNA, and the V and J assignments and clone size from that table. For this sample there are about 44,000 clones; approximately 89% appear just once. Of the sample, around 3.9% is held by the ten largest clones. The sample's time point label, decoded: week 23, last vaccination. A 20-mer mutant IDH1 peptide at 300 micrograms in Montanide made up each vaccine dose, which was injected subcutaneously together with topical imiquimod. The donors had newly diagnosed IDH1-mutant astrocytomas of WHO grade 3 or 4 that showed loss of nuclear ATRX. The samples were drawn from NOA16, a multicentre, single-arm, open-label phase I trial in Germany that tested a mutant IDH1 peptide vaccine in humans for the first time. The DNeasy Blood and Tissue Kit was used to extract genomic DNA from EDTA blood for TCRB sequencing.

This specimen was PBMCs, taken from a glioma patient whose treatment included an IDH1 peptide vaccine. The clonotype comes from a man between 45 and 60 years old with glioma.

The encoded CDR3 is CASKQDTGELFF. The sequenced DNA: TGTGCCAGTAAACAAGACACCGGGGAGCTGTTTTTT. The V and J genes are TRBV19 and TRBJ2-2, with the D segment identity uncertain. V is pared back by 7 bases and J by 3 bases, with 6 bases lying between the germline termini. Inclusive of the bounding cysteine and phenylalanine, the CDR3 is 12 residues long. Kept here is only the CDR3 DNA, which spans 36 bases and is read in frame from base 1. CDR1 and CDR2, looked up from the germline V gene (reference sequence), are LNHDA and SQIVND. The entire variable domain, with the stretches around the CDR3 drawn from the reference TRBV19 and TRBJ2-2 proteins, is DGGITQSPKYLFRKEGQNVTLSCEQNLNHDAMYWYRQDPGQGLRLIYYSQIVNDFQKGDIAEGYSVSREKKESFPLTVTSAQKNPTAFYLCASKQDTGELFFGEGSRLTVL.